This T cell receptor (beta chain) was sequenced in a study of early T cells in non-severe SARS-CoV-2 infection. The CDR3 runs to 15 residues. In germline, CDR1 is MNHEY, CDR2 SMNVEV (reference sequence). V shed 0 bases and J shed 4 bases, with 10 bases lying between them. TCRdb processed the 5' RACE reads anew with MiXCR; each CDR3 protein has one entry. The table lists 50,000 to 70,000 distinct CDR3 sequences, about an eighth of them singletons. The TCR comes from an adult who was a healthcare worker with PCR-confirmed SARS-CoV-2 infection or an uninfected control (not recorded which). The genes are TRBV27 and TRBJ1-5; the D is unclear. Sequenced material: whole blood. The CDR3 reads CASSLSGLSNQPQHF. The CDR3 DNA reads TGTGCCAGCAGTTTATCGGGTTTGAGTAATCAGCCCCAGCATTTT.